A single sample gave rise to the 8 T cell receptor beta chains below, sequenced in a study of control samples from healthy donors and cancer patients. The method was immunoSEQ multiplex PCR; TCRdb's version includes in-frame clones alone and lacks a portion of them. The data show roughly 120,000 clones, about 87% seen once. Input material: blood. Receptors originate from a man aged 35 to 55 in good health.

CDR3 loop: CATSGASGGAVYNEQFF. CDR3 DNA: TGTGCCACCAGTGGGGCTAGCGGGGGGGCGGTCTACAATGAGCAGTTCTTC. The rearrangement joins TRBV24-1 to TRBJ2-1; the match to TRBD2 covers 12 bases. CDR3 length: 17 amino acids. Trimming cost V 5 bases and J 3 bases; bases outside gene matches: 7. Germline V gene lookup returns CDR1 KGHDR and CDR2 SFDVKD.

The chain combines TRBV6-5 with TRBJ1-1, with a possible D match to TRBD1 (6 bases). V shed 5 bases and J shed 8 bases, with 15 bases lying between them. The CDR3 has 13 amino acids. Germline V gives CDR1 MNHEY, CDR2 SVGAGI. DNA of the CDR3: TGTGCCAGCAGTCCGGGGGGTGACAGGGAAGCTTTCTTT. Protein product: CASSPGGDREAFF.

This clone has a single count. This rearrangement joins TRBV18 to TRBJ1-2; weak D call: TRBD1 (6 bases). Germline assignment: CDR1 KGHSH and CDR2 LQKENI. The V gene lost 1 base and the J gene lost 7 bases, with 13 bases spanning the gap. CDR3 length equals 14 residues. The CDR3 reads CASSPRDGGGGYTF. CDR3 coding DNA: TGTGCCAGCTCACCACGGGACGGAGGGGGTGGCTACACCTTC.

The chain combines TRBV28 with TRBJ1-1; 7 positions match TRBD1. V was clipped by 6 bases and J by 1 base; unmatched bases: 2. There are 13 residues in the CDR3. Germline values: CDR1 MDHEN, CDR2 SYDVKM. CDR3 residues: CASSWTGNTEAFF. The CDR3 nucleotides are TGTGCCAGCAGCTGGACAGGGAACACTGAAGCTTTCTTT.

In DNA, the CDR3 is TGTGCCAGCAGCTTCGATTCCTTAGGGCGCGAGCAGTACTTC. Its protein is CASSFDSLGREQYF. The genes are TRBV7-8 and TRBJ2-7; D gene unclear. Germline CDR1 reads SGHVS; CDR2 reads FQNEAQ. The CDR3 totals 14 residues. Trimming removed 3 bases from V and 6 bases from J, with 15 bases in between.

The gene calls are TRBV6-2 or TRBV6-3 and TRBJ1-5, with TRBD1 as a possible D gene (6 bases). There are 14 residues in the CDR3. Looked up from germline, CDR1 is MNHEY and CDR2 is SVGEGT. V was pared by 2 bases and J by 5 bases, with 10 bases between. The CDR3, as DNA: TGTGCCAGCAGTTACGCAACAGGGTATCAGCCCCAGCATTTT. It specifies CASSYATGYQPQHF.

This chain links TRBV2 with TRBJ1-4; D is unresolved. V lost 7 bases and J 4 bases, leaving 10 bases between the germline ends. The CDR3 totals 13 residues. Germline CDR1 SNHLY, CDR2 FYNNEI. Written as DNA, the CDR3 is TGTGCCAGCATAACGGGGTTTAATGAAAAACTGTTTTTT. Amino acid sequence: CASITGFNEKLFF.

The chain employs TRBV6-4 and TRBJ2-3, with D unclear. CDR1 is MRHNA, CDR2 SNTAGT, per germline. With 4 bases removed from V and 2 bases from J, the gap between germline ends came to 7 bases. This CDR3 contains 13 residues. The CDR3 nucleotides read TGTGCCAGCAGTGCAACAATCACAGATACGCAGTATTTT. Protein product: CASSATITDTQYF.